A selection of T cell receptor beta chains follows, all from one sample in a study of T cell responses to AZD1222 COVID-19 vaccine. Sequencing was performed with immunoSEQ multiplex PCR; in TCRdb, only in-frame clones are kept and a portion is missing. The sample gives approximately 190,000 clones, around nine tenths of which show up once; around 3.6% is in the top ten. Here the sequenced sample was peripheral blood, taken 28 days after the second dose of the MenACWY control vaccine. The receptors come from an adult who received the MenACWY meningococcal vaccine as a control. The CDR3 runs from the conserved cysteine through the conserved F or W. D genes are given only for firm matches. Only part of the rows carry a size: once, few, many, or a class if the clone is expanded.

j_gene: TRBJ2-1
abundance: NA
v_gene: TRBV5-1
d_gene: TRBD1
CDR3nt: TGCGCCAGCACCCCCGGCCCGCAGGGGGCCTACAATGAGCAGTTCTTC
CDR3aa: CASTPGPQGAYNEQFF

j_gene: TRBJ1-6
abundance: NA
v_gene: TRBV5-1
d_gene: TRBD1
CDR3nt: TGCGCCAGCAGGGGGGACAGCGTTAATTCACCCCTCCACTTT
CDR3aa: CASRGDSVNSPLHF

j_gene: TRBJ2-1
abundance: NA
v_gene: TRBV6-5
d_gene: NA
CDR3nt: TGTGCCAGCAGTTACTCGGGACCCCACAATGAGCAGTTCTTC
CDR3aa: CASSYSGPHNEQFF

j_gene: TRBJ1-1
abundance: once
v_gene: TRBV19
d_gene: NA
CDR3nt: TGTGCCAGTAGTGCCCGTCATTTTCGGAACACTGAAGCTTTCTTT
CDR3aa: CASSARHFRNTEAFF

j_gene: TRBJ2-7
abundance: NA
v_gene: TRBV30
d_gene: NA
CDR3nt: TGTGCCTGGAGTGTACAGGCGGGATATAAGCAGTACTTC
CDR3aa: CAWSVQAGYKQYF

j_gene: TRBJ2-1
abundance: NA
v_gene: TRBV7-9
d_gene: TRBD2
CDR3nt: TGTGCCAGCAGCTTAGGTAGCGGGGGCTATGAGCAGTTCTTC
CDR3aa: CASSLGSGGYEQFF

j_gene: TRBJ2-1
abundance: NA
v_gene: TRBV4-3
d_gene: TRBD2
CDR3nt: TGCGCCAGCAGCCCCCGTCTTAGCGGGATGGTTGAGCAGTTCTTC
CDR3aa: CASSPRLSGMVEQFF

j_gene: TRBJ2-7
abundance: NA
v_gene: TRBV27
d_gene: TRBD1
CDR3nt: TGTGCCAGCAGTCCACTACGTATGACAGGGGGCCTCTACGAGCAGTACTTC
CDR3aa: CASSPLRMTGGLYEQYF

j_gene: TRBJ1-2
abundance: NA
v_gene: TRBV3-1/TRBV3-2
d_gene: NA
CDR3nt: TGTGCCAGCAGCCCGCACGGGTATGAGGGCTACACCTTC
CDR3aa: CASSPHGYEGYTF

j_gene: TRBJ2-5
abundance: NA
v_gene: TRBV4-3
d_gene: TRBD2
CDR3nt: TGCGCCAGCAGCCAAGAGGGAGGGTTAGACCAAGAGACCCAGTACTTC
CDR3aa: CASSQEGGLDQETQYF

j_gene: TRBJ2-2
abundance: NA
v_gene: TRBV28
d_gene: NA
CDR3nt: TGTGCCAGCAGTTTAGACACACAGGCCGGGGAGCTGTTTTTT
CDR3aa: CASSLDTQAGELFF

j_gene: TRBJ1-1
abundance: NA
v_gene: TRBV7-8
d_gene: TRBD1
CDR3nt: TGTGCCAGCAGCCTGCCGGGACAGGACACTGAAGCTTTCTTT
CDR3aa: CASSLPGQDTEAFF

j_gene: TRBJ2-7
abundance: NA
v_gene: TRBV19
d_gene: TRBD2
CDR3nt: TGTGCCAGTAGTATCTTCCCCCTCGGCGCTAGCGGATCCTACGAGCAGTACTTC
CDR3aa: CASSIFPLGASGSYEQYF

j_gene: TRBJ2-3
abundance: once
v_gene: TRBV6-1
d_gene: NA
CDR3nt: TGTGCCAGCAGTGAAGAGGGATTCGGAGATACGCAGTATTTT
CDR3aa: CASSEEGFGDTQYF

j_gene: TRBJ1-5
abundance: NA
v_gene: TRBV30
d_gene: NA
CDR3nt: TGTGCCTGGAGCGTAGGGGCCAGGAATCAGCCCCAGCATTTT
CDR3aa: CAWSVGARNQPQHF

j_gene: TRBJ2-7
abundance: NA
v_gene: TRBV5-6
d_gene: TRBD1
CDR3nt: TGTGCCAGCAGCTCGGGGACAGGGGGAATAAACGAGCAGTACTTC
CDR3aa: CASSSGTGGINEQYF

j_gene: TRBJ1-6
abundance: NA
v_gene: TRBV2
d_gene: TRBD1
CDR3nt: TGTGCCAGCAGCGAAGGGGACAGGGTCTATAATTCACCCCTCCACTTT
CDR3aa: CASSEGDRVYNSPLHF

j_gene: TRBJ1-5
abundance: NA
v_gene: TRBV19
d_gene: TRBD1
CDR3nt: TGTGCCAGTTCAGGGGGAGGGGGGAGCAATCAGCCCCAGCATTTT
CDR3aa: CASSGGGGSNQPQHF

j_gene: TRBJ1-2
abundance: NA
v_gene: TRBV4-3
d_gene: NA
CDR3nt: TGCGCCAGCAGCCAAGATGGAGGTTTAGGCGATGGCTACACCTTC
CDR3aa: CASSQDGGLGDGYTF

j_gene: TRBJ2-2
abundance: NA
v_gene: TRBV24-1
d_gene: NA
CDR3nt: TGTGCCACCAGTGACACTGGACAGTATAACACCGGGGAGCTGTTTTTT
CDR3aa: CATSDTGQYNTGELFF

j_gene: TRBJ1-2
abundance: NA
v_gene: TRBV6-5
d_gene: NA
CDR3nt: TGTGCCAGCAGTTACTCCGGGCAAGCTAACTATGGCTACACCTTC
CDR3aa: CASSYSGQANYGYTF

j_gene: TRBJ2-7
abundance: NA
v_gene: TRBV27
d_gene: TRBD1
CDR3nt: TGTGCCAGCAGACAATACCGGGACAGGTTTTACGAGCAGTACTTC
CDR3aa: CASRQYRDRFYEQYF

j_gene: TRBJ1-6
abundance: NA
v_gene: TRBV11-2
d_gene: NA
CDR3nt: TGTGCCAGCAGCTTACAGGGAGGCAATTCACCCCTCCACTTT
CDR3aa: CASSLQGGNSPLHF

j_gene: TRBJ2-7
abundance: NA
v_gene: TRBV9
d_gene: NA
CDR3nt: TGTGCCAGCAGCACCCCTGGCTCCTACGAGCAGTACTTC
CDR3aa: CASSTPGSYEQYF

j_gene: TRBJ1-2
abundance: NA
v_gene: TRBV30
d_gene: NA
CDR3nt: TGTGCCCACCGCGGGGGTTATGGCTACACCTTC
CDR3aa: CAHRGGYGYTF

j_gene: TRBJ2-7
abundance: NA
v_gene: TRBV30
d_gene: NA
CDR3nt: TGTGCCTGGAAGGGTCTGGGAATTAACGAGCAGTACTTC
CDR3aa: CAWKGLGINEQYF

j_gene: TRBJ2-3
abundance: NA
v_gene: TRBV5-1
d_gene: TRBD2
CDR3nt: TGCGCCAGCAGCGTAAGCGGGACTAGCACAGATACGCAGTATTTT
CDR3aa: CASSVSGTSTDTQYF

j_gene: TRBJ2-5
abundance: NA
v_gene: TRBV5-1
d_gene: TRBD2
CDR3nt: TGCGCCAGCAGCGGACAGGGACTAGCGGGAGGAGAGACCCAGTACTTC
CDR3aa: CASSGQGLAGGETQYF

j_gene: TRBJ2-7
abundance: NA
v_gene: TRBV2
d_gene: TRBD2
CDR3nt: TGTGCCATCCCCGGCGGGGGACGGGAGCGGTACGAGCAGTACTTC
CDR3aa: CAIPGGGRERYEQYF

j_gene: TRBJ1-3
abundance: NA
v_gene: TRBV15
d_gene: NA
CDR3nt: TGTGCCACCAGCAGAGATCCCGGGTACGGAAACACCATATATTTT
CDR3aa: CATSRDPGYGNTIYF

j_gene: TRBJ1-4
abundance: NA
v_gene: TRBV28
d_gene: TRBD1
CDR3nt: TGTGCCAGCAGTTCGGGACAGGATTATGAAAAACTGTTTTTT
CDR3aa: CASSSGQDYEKLFF

j_gene: TRBJ2-3
abundance: NA
v_gene: TRBV19
d_gene: TRBD1
CDR3nt: TGTGCCAGTCGGACAGGGGGCGCCGGCACAGATACGCAGTATTTT
CDR3aa: CASRTGGAGTDTQYF

j_gene: TRBJ1-2
abundance: NA
v_gene: TRBV19
d_gene: TRBD1
CDR3nt: TGTGCCAGTAGTGGTACGGGACAGCCAACCTACTATGGCTACACCTTC
CDR3aa: CASSGTGQPTYYGYTF

j_gene: TRBJ1-2
abundance: NA
v_gene: TRBV29-1
d_gene: TRBD1
CDR3nt: TGCTCAACTGGGGACAGGGAAGGGAAGGGCTACACCTTC
CDR3aa: CSTGDREGKGYTF

j_gene: TRBJ1-2
abundance: NA
v_gene: TRBV7-2
d_gene: NA
CDR3nt: TGTGCCAGCAGCTTATACCCCAGGTCTAACTATGGCTACACCTTC
CDR3aa: CASSLYPRSNYGYTF

j_gene: TRBJ2-1
abundance: NA
v_gene: TRBV5-8
d_gene: TRBD1
CDR3nt: TGTGCCAGCAGCTTGATTCCGGGACAGGGATCTTACTACAATGAGCAGTTCTTC
CDR3aa: CASSLIPGQGSYYNEQFF

j_gene: TRBJ1-3
abundance: NA
v_gene: TRBV2
d_gene: TRBD1
CDR3nt: TGTGCCAGACGAGCAACAGGGGGCCCTGGAAACACCATATATTTT
CDR3aa: CARRATGGPGNTIYF

j_gene: TRBJ2-4
abundance: NA
v_gene: TRBV18
d_gene: TRBD1
CDR3nt: TGTGCCAGCTCCCCGACAGGGTCCGCCTCCGACATTCAGTACTTC
CDR3aa: CASSPTGSASDIQYF

j_gene: TRBJ1-3
abundance: NA
v_gene: TRBV3-1/TRBV3-2
d_gene: NA
CDR3nt: TGTGCCAGCAGTAGCGTTCCGTGGGCCGGAGGAGGCTCTGGAAACACCATATATTTT
CDR3aa: CASSSVPWAGGGSGNTIYF

j_gene: TRBJ2-3
abundance: once
v_gene: TRBV7-3
d_gene: TRBD1
CDR3nt: TGTGCCAGCAGCCCCCGGACAGGTGCTAGCACAGATACGCAGTATTTT
CDR3aa: CASSPRTGASTDTQYF

j_gene: TRBJ1-5
abundance: NA
v_gene: TRBV6-1
d_gene: NA
CDR3nt: TGTGCCAGCAGTGAGAGTGGGGGAAGCGGAGGTCAGCCCCAGCATTTT
CDR3aa: CASSESGGSGGQPQHF

j_gene: TRBJ1-1
abundance: few
v_gene: TRBV5-6
d_gene: NA
CDR3nt: TGTGCCAGCAGCTTGAGCCTCATGAACACTGAAGCTTTCTTT
CDR3aa: CASSLSLMNTEAFF

j_gene: TRBJ2-7
abundance: NA
v_gene: TRBV19
d_gene: TRBD2
CDR3nt: TGTGCCAGTAGTGGACGAACTAGCGGGAGCTACGAGCAGTACTTC
CDR3aa: CASSGRTSGSYEQYF

j_gene: TRBJ1-2
abundance: NA
v_gene: TRBV19
d_gene: TRBD1
CDR3nt: TGTGCCAGTAGTATCGGGCTTACAGGGGACTATGGCTACACCTTC
CDR3aa: CASSIGLTGDYGYTF

j_gene: TRBJ2-1
abundance: NA
v_gene: TRBV5-1
d_gene: TRBD1
CDR3nt: TGCGCCAGCAGCTTGGCCGGGACAGGGGGCAATGAGCAGTTCTTC
CDR3aa: CASSLAGTGGNEQFF

j_gene: TRBJ1-1
abundance: NA
v_gene: TRBV11-2
d_gene: NA
CDR3nt: TGTGCCAGCAGCTTGCCGATTCTGAACACTGAAGCTTTCTTT
CDR3aa: CASSLPILNTEAFF

j_gene: TRBJ2-5
abundance: NA
v_gene: TRBV7-2
d_gene: TRBD2
CDR3nt: TGTGCCAGCAGCGAGCTAGCGGGAGGCCAAGAGACCCAGTACTTC
CDR3aa: CASSELAGGQETQYF

j_gene: TRBJ2-3
abundance: few
v_gene: TRBV5-6
d_gene: NA
CDR3nt: TGTGCCAGCAGTCCGTTGATTAGCGGCCCCACAGATACGCAGTATTTT
CDR3aa: CASSPLISGPTDTQYF

j_gene: TRBJ2-1
abundance: NA
v_gene: TRBV5-1
d_gene: TRBD2
CDR3nt: TGCGCCAGCAGCTTGGAGAGCGGGAGTGCAAATGAGCAGTTCTTC
CDR3aa: CASSLESGSANEQFF

j_gene: TRBJ2-5
abundance: NA
v_gene: TRBV5-5
d_gene: NA
CDR3nt: TGTGCCAGCAGCTTGGTTCCGGGGCCCGAGACCCAGTACTTC
CDR3aa: CASSLVPGPETQYF

j_gene: TRBJ1-6
abundance: NA
v_gene: TRBV12-3/TRBV12-4
d_gene: TRBD1
CDR3nt: TGTGCCAGCGGACAGGGGCGGTCACCCCTCCACTTT
CDR3aa: CASGQGRSPLHF

j_gene: TRBJ1-1
abundance: NA
v_gene: TRBV11-2
d_gene: NA
CDR3nt: TGTGCCAGCAGCCCGGTCTTGGTGGCTGAAGCTTTCTTT
CDR3aa: CASSPVLVAEAFF

j_gene: TRBJ1-2
abundance: NA
v_gene: TRBV28
d_gene: NA
CDR3nt: TGTGCCAGCTGGGGTACTAACTCCGGCTACACCTTC
CDR3aa: CASWGTNSGYTF

j_gene: TRBJ1-1
abundance: NA
v_gene: TRBV12-5
d_gene: NA
CDR3nt: TGTGCTAGTGGTTTGTTGAGCCGGGGCACTGAAGCTTTCTTT
CDR3aa: CASGLLSRGTEAFF

j_gene: TRBJ2-7
abundance: many
v_gene: TRBV7-2
d_gene: NA
CDR3nt: TGTGCCAGCAGTACCCGGGACTTGAGCTCCTACGAGCAGTACTTC
CDR3aa: CASSTRDLSSYEQYF

j_gene: TRBJ2-2
abundance: NA
v_gene: TRBV19
d_gene: NA
CDR3nt: TGTGCCAGTAGTTGGTTCCCGTCCACCGGGGAGCTGTTTTTT
CDR3aa: CASSWFPSTGELFF

j_gene: TRBJ1-4
abundance: NA
v_gene: TRBV2
d_gene: TRBD1
CDR3nt: TGTGCCAGCAGTGAACAGGGGGCCAATGAAAAACTGTTTTTT
CDR3aa: CASSEQGANEKLFF